The rows below give T cell receptor beta chains drawn from one sample of a study of beta chain features in type 1 diabetes. Sequenced by immunoSEQ multiplex PCR; TCRdb stores in-frame clones only, minus some. This sample yields roughly 400,000 clones, of which 11% to 15% are seen a single time; under 0.04% belongs to the top ten. Sequencing was done on a sample of naive CD4+ T cells from blood. The receptor source for this set is a man aged 25-40 years in good health. The CDR3 runs from the conserved cysteine through the conserved F or W. The D gene is left open where the match is weak. Where a row states a size, it is once, few, many or the class of an expanded clone; other rows omit it.

CAISEDLAPLTGELFF	TGTGCCATCAGTGAGGACCTAGCGCCCCTGACCGGGGAGCTGTTTTTT	.	TRBV10-3	TRBJ2-2	few
CASSLEKRGTDTQYF	TGTGCCAGCAGCTTAGAGAAGCGGGGCACAGATACGCAGTATTTT	.	TRBV5-6	TRBJ2-3	.
CAWSDRLGRSAFF	TGTGCCTGGAGTGACCGACTGGGAAGGAGTGCTTTCTTT	.	TRBV30	TRBJ1-1	.
CASSQTGGVQETQYF	TGTGCCAGCAGCCAGACAGGGGGGGTCCAAGAGACCCAGTACTTC	TRBD1	TRBV4-2	TRBJ2-5	.
CASSVSSLAGGDNEQFF	TGTGCCAGCAGCGTTTCTTCCCTAGCGGGTGGGGACAATGAGCAGTTCTTC	TRBD2	TRBV9	TRBJ2-1	many
CASSPPVLRETQYF	TGTGCCAGCTCACCACCGGTCCTTCGAGAGACCCAGTACTTC	.	TRBV18	TRBJ2-5	few
CASSPGGSQRKFF	TGTGCCAGCTCACCAGGGGGGTCCCAAAGAAAGTTCTTC	.	TRBV18	TRBJ2-1	.
CASSEPRLAGGNEQFF	TGTGCCAGCAGCGAGCCTCGGCTAGCGGGGGGCAATGAGCAGTTCTTC	TRBD2	TRBV5-4	TRBJ2-1	few
CASRHTGAPTDTQYF	TGTGCCAGCAGGCACACAGGGGCCCCCACAGATACGCAGTATTTT	TRBD1	TRBV7-2	TRBJ2-3	.
CASSLAGTIYF	TGTGCCAGCAGCTTGGCGGGCACCATATATTTT	.	TRBV5-4	TRBJ1-3	.
CSVAPGGSAGYTF	TGCAGCGTCGCCCCGGGGGGGAGCGCTGGCTACACCTTC	.	TRBV29-1	TRBJ1-2	few
CASSVDRVGNEKLFF	TGTGCCAGCAGCGTAGACAGGGTCGGTAATGAAAAACTGTTTTTT	TRBD1	TRBV11-2	TRBJ1-4	few
CASSVGANSYEQYF	TGTGCCAGCAGTGTCGGCGCTAACTCCTACGAGCAGTACTTC	.	TRBV25-1	TRBJ2-7	few
CASSSDPFRRGNEQFF	TGTGCCAGCAGTTCCGACCCCTTCCGGCGGGGCAATGAGCAGTTCTTC	.	TRBV5-6	TRBJ2-1	.
CATSLTGNYGYTF	TGTGCCACCTCCCTAACAGGGAACTATGGCTACACCTTC	.	TRBV25-1	TRBJ1-2	.
CASRPELAEVEQFF	TGTGCCAGCAGACCTGAACTAGCGGAAGTAGAGCAGTTCTTC	TRBD2	TRBV5-4	TRBJ2-1	.
CASSLAPKGTSLGYTF	TGTGCCAGCAGCTTAGCGCCGAAGGGGACTTCCCTTGGCTACACCTTC	.	TRBV7-2	TRBJ1-2	.
CASSHGTNYGYTF	TGTGCCAGCAGCCACGGGACTAACTATGGCTACACCTTC	.	TRBV14	TRBJ1-2	few
CASNQRGQKETQYF	TGTGCCAGCAACCAGCGGGGGCAGAAAGAGACCCAGTACTTC	TRBD2	TRBV9	TRBJ2-5	few
CASSVAGPERSPLHF	TGTGCCAGCAGCGTAGCGGGGCCGGAACGGTCACCCCTCCACTTT	.	TRBV9	TRBJ1-6	.
CASTRGQGPEAFF	TGTGCCAGCACCAGGGGACAGGGCCCTGAAGCTTTCTTT	TRBD1	TRBV5-6	TRBJ1-1	few
CASSQTSGSGETQYF	TGTGCCAGCAGCCAGACTAGCGGGAGTGGAGAGACCCAGTACTTC	TRBD2	TRBV7-2	TRBJ2-5	few
CASSLNGLGTQYF	TGTGCCAGCAGTCTTAACGGGTTGGGGACCCAGTACTTC	.	TRBV6-5	TRBJ2-5	few
CASSSTPGIGELFF	TGTGCCAGCAGCTCCACCCCAGGAATCGGGGAGCTGTTTTTT	.	TRBV7-7	TRBJ2-2	few
CSGDPTNTEAFF	TGCAGCGGGGACCCCACGAACACTGAAGCTTTCTTT	.	TRBV29-1	TRBJ1-1	.
CASSYQGTSGANVLTF	TGTGCCAGCAGTTATCAGGGTACTTCTGGGGCCAACGTCCTGACTTTC	.	TRBV6-5	TRBJ2-6	.
CAISGPIGGETQYF	TGTGCCATCAGTGGTCCAATCGGGGGGGAGACCCAGTACTTC	TRBD2	TRBV10-3	TRBJ2-5	.
CASSESGTGFPYEQYF	TGTGCCAGCAGCGAATCCGGGACAGGGTTCCCCTACGAGCAGTACTTC	TRBD1	TRBV5-6	TRBJ2-7	few
CSVMNANEQFF	TGCAGTGTAATGAACGCAAATGAGCAGTTCTTC	.	TRBV20-1	TRBJ2-1	.
CASSVGPREYNEQFF	TGTGCCAGCAGCGTAGGCCCGAGGGAATACAATGAGCAGTTCTTC	.	TRBV9	TRBJ2-1	many
CASSQRRGYYEQYF	TGTGCCAGCTCACAGCGTCGAGGGTACTACGAGCAGTACTTC	.	TRBV18	TRBJ2-7	few
CASRPSGGNEQFF	TGTGCCAGCAGACCTAGCGGGGGCAATGAGCAGTTCTTC	TRBD2	TRBV28	TRBJ2-1	.
CAISESPGVYEQYF	TGTGCCATCAGTGAGTCCCCCGGGGTCTACGAGCAGTACTTC	.	TRBV10-3	TRBJ2-7	few
CASSENPSLAPWFF	TGTGCCAGCAGCGAGAACCCCTCCCTAGCGCCTTGGTTCTTC	.	TRBV9	TRBJ2-1	.
CAWSSEAANTGELFF	TGTGCCTGGAGTTCGGAGGCGGCGAACACCGGGGAGCTGTTTTTT	.	TRBV30	TRBJ2-2	few
CASSLSAGPQETQYF	TGCGCCAGCAGCTTGAGTGCGGGCCCCCAAGAGACCCAGTACTTC	.	TRBV5-1	TRBJ2-5	few
CSVAGFNQPQHF	TGCAGCGTTGCGGGTTTCAATCAGCCCCAGCATTTT	.	TRBV29-1	TRBJ1-5	few
CASSQVAGQGLGNTIYF	TGCGCCAGCAGCCAAGTAGCCGGACAGGGCCTTGGAAACACCATATATTTT	TRBD1	TRBV4-3	TRBJ1-3	.
CASSPNRAPNEQFF	TGTGCCAGCAGCCCGAACAGGGCCCCCAATGAGCAGTTCTTC	.	TRBV11-2	TRBJ2-1	few
CASTAGRPQPQHF	TGTGCCAGCACGGCGGGTCGACCTCAGCCCCAGCATTTT	.	TRBV2	TRBJ1-5	few
CASSRANYGYTF	TGTGCCAGCAGCCGGGCTAACTATGGCTACACCTTC	.	TRBV28	TRBJ1-2	few
CASSQGQRYGYTF	TGCGCCAGCAGCCAAGGACAGAGATATGGCTACACCTTC	.	TRBV4-1	TRBJ1-2	few
CASSAGQGASVGQPQHF	TGTGCCAGCAGCGCAGGACAGGGGGCATCGGTAGGCCAGCCCCAGCATTTT	TRBD1	TRBV9	TRBJ1-5	.
CASSYSGGTSGNNEQFF	TGTGCCAGCAGTTATAGCGGCGGGACTAGCGGGAACAATGAGCAGTTCTTC	TRBD2	TRBV7-8	TRBJ2-1	.
CASSIGTGDGYTF	TGTGCCAGTAGTATCGGGACAGGGGATGGCTACACCTTC	TRBD1	TRBV19	TRBJ1-2	few
CASSPGLGSTDTQYF	TGTGCCAGCAGTCCTGGTTTGGGGAGCACAGATACGCAGTATTTT	.	TRBV27	TRBJ2-3	.